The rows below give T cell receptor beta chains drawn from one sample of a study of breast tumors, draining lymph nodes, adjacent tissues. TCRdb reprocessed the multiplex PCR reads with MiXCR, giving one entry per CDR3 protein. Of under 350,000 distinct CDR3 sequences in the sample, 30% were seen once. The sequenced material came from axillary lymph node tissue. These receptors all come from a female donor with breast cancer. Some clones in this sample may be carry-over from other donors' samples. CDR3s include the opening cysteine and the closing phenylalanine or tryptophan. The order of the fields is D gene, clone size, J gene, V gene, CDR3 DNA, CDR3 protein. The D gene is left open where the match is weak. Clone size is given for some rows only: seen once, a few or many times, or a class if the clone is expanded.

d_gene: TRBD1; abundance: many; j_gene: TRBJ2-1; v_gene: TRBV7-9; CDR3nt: TGTGCCAGCAGCTCGGACAGGGTTCCCTACAGCGAGCAGTTCTTC; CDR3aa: CASSSDRVPYSEQFF
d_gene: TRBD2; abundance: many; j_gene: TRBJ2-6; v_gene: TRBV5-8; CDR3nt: TGTGCCAGCAGCCGGGGACAGGGACCCGGGACTAGCGGGACTCGGTCTGGGGCCAACGTCCTGACTTTC; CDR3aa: CASSRGQGPGTSGTRSGANVLTF
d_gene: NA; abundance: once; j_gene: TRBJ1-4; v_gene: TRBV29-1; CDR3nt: TGCAGCTGCCGCCGGGACAATGAAAAACTGTTTTTT; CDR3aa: CSCRRDNEKLFF
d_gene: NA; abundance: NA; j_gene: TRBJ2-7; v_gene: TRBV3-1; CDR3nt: TGTGCCAGCAGCCAAGTCGGGGGTTACGAGCAGTACTTC; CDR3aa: CASSQVGGYEQYF
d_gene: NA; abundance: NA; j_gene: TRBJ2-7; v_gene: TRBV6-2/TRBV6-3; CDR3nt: TGTGCCAGCAGTTACTCGAGTGTCGAGCAGTACTTC; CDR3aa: CASSYSSVEQYF
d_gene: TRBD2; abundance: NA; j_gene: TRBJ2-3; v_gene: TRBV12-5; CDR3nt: TGTGCTAGTGGTTTGGTATTGGGGCGGGAGAGCACAGATACGCAGTATTTT; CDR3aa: CASGLVLGRESTDTQYF
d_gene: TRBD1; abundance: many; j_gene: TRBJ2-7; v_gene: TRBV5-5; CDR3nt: TGTGCCAGCAGCTCGGGACAGCGGATCCACGAGCAGTACTTC; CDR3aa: CASSSGQRIHEQYF
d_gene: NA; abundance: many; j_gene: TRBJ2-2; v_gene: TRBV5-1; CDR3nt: TGCGCCAGCAGCTACAGGGGAGGGGCCGGGGAGCTGTTTTTT; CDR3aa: CASSYRGGAGELFF
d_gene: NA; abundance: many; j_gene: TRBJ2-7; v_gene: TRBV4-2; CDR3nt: TGTGCCAGCAGCCAAGATCATAGCGGCACAGGGTACGAGCAGTACTTC; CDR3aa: CASSQDHSGTGYEQYF
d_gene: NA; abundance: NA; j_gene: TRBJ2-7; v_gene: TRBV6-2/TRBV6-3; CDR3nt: TGTGCCAGCACCCCCCGGGCCGGACCTCAGTACTTC; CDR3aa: CASTPRAGPQYF
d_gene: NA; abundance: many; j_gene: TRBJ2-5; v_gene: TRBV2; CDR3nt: TGTGCCAGCAGGAACCCCCTAGAGACCCAGTACTTC; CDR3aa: CASRNPLETQYF
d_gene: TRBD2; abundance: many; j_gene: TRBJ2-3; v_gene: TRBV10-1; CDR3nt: TGCGCCAGTAGCGGGAGGGATGCAGGAGATACGCAGTATTTT; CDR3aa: CASSGRDAGDTQYF
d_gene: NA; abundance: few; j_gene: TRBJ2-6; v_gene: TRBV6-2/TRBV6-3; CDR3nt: TGTGCCAGCAGTTATCCCAGGGCCGACAGTCTCTCTGGGGCCAACGTCCTGACTTTC; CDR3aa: CASSYPRADSLSGANVLTF
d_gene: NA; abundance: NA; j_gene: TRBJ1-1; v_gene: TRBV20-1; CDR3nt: TGCAGTGCTATGGGGGTTGGTGAAGCTTTCTTT; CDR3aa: CSAMGVGEAFF
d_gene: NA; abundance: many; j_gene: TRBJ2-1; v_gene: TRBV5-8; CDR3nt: TGTGCCAGCAGCTTGGGACTAGGATTCCATGAGCAGTTCTTC; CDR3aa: CASSLGLGFHEQFF
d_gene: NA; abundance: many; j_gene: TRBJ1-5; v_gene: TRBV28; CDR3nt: TGTGCCAGCAGTTTAAACAGGGATAAGCCCCAGCATTTT; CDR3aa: CASSLNRDKPQHF
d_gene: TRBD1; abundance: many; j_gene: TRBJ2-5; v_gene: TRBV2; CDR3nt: TGTGCCAGTTCCGGGACAGCCCAAGAGACCCAGTACTTC; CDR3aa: CASSGTAQETQYF
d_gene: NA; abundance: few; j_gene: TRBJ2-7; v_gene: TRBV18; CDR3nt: TGTGCCAGCTCACCACTAGGCAGATTCTACGAGCAGTACTTC; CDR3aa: CASSPLGRFYEQYF
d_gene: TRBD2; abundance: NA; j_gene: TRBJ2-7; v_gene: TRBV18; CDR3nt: TGTGCCAGCTCACCATCTGCCGGGACTAGCGGGGGCGAGCAGTACTTC; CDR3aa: CASSPSAGTSGGEQYF
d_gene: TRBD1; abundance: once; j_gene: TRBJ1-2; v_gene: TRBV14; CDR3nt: TGTGCCAGCACCCCCGGGACAGACTCTAACTATGGCTACACCTTC; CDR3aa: CASTPGTDSNYGYTF
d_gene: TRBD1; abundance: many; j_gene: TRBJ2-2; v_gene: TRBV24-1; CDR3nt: TGTGCCACCAGTGATGAGAGGGGGACAGGGGCCATCGGGGAGCTGTTTTTT; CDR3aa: CATSDERGTGAIGELFF
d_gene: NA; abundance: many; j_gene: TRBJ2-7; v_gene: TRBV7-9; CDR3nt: TGTGCCAGCAGGGGCCGCGGGTCCTACGAGCAGTACTTC; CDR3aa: CASRGRGSYEQYF
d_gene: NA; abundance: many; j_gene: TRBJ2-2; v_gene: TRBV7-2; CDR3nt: TGTGCCAGCAGCCGACGAACGGGCGGGGAGCTGTTTTTT; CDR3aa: CASSRRTGGELFF
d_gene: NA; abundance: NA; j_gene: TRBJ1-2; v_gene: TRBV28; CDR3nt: TGTGCCAGCAGTTTATTAGGGAACTATGGCTACACCTTC; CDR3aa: CASSLLGNYGYTF
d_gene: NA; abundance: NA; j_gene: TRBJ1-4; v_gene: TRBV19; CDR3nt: TGTGCCGGTAGTACCCCCTTTGGGACAAGGGGTGAAAAACTGTTTTTT; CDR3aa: CAGSTPFGTRGEKLFF
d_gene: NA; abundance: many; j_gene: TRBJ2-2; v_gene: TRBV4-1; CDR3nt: TGCGCCAGCAGCCAAGTCAGGCTGGTGGTCACCGGGGAGCTGTTTTTT; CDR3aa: CASSQVRLVVTGELFF
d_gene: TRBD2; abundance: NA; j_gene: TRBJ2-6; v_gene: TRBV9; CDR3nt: TGTGCCAGCAGCCGGAAAACGGGGACTAGCGGGATAGCCTCTGGGGCCAACGTCCTGACTTTC; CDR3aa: CASSRKTGTSGIASGANVLTF
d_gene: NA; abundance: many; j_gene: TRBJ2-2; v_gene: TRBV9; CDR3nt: TGTGCCAGCAGCGTAGTGGAGGGAAACACCGGGGAGCTGTTTTTT; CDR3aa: CASSVVEGNTGELFF
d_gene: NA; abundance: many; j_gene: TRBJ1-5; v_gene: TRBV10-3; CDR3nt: TGTGCCATCAGTGATTTGGCAAGCAATCAGCCCCAGCATTTT; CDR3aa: CAISDLASNQPQHF
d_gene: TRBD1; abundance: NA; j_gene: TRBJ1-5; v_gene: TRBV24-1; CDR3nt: TGTGCCACCAGTGATACGACAGGGGTCAATCAGCCCCAGCATTTT; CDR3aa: CATSDTTGVNQPQHF
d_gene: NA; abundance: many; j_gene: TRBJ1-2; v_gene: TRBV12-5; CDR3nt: TGTGCTAGTGGTTTGGAACCCGTATCTAACTATGGCTACACCTTC; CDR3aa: CASGLEPVSNYGYTF
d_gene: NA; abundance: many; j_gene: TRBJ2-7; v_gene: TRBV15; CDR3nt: TGTGCCACCAGCAGAGAAAAGGCCGTCCAGGGGGGGATCTCCTACGAGCAGTACTTC; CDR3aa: CATSREKAVQGGISYEQYF
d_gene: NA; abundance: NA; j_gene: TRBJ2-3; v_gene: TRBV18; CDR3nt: TGTGCCAGCTCACCAATCCCCACAGATACGCAGTATTTT; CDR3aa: CASSPIPTDTQYF
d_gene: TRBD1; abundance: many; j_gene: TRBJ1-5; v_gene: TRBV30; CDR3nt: TGTGCCTGGAGTGGACAGGGGAATCAGCCCCAGCATTTT; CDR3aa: CAWSGQGNQPQHF
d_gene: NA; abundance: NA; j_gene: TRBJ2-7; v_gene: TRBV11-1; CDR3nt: TGTGCCAGCGCTAAAGACAGACCCCCCGAGCAGTACTTC; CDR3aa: CASAKDRPPEQYF
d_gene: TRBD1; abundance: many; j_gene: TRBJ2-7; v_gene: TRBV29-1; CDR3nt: TGCAGCGTTGAACGGGACAGGAACTACGAGCAGTACTTC; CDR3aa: CSVERDRNYEQYF
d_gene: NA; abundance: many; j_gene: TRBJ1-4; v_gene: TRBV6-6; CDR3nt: TGTGCCAGCAGCCCACCCCCAACTAATGAAAAACTGTTTTTT; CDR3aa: CASSPPPTNEKLFF
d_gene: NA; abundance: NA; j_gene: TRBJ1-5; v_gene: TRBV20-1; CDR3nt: TGCAGTGCTAGAGATGGAGGTAATAATCAGCCCCAGCATTTT; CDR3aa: CSARDGGNNQPQHF
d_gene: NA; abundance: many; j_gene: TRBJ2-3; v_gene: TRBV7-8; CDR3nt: TGTGCCAGCAGCTGGTCCCGGGACACCACAGATACGCAGTATTTT; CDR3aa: CASSWSRDTTDTQYF
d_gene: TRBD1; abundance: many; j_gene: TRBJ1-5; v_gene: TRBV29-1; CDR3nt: TGCAGCGTAGGACAGGGCGATGAGCCCCAGCATTTT; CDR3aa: CSVGQGDEPQHF
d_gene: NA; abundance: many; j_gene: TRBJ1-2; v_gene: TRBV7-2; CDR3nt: TGTGCCAGCAGTTGGGGGGGTAAGGTGGACTATGGCTACACCTTC; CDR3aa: CASSWGGKVDYGYTF
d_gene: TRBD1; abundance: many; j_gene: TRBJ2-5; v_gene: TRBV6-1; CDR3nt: TGTGCCAGCAGTGAAGGGACAGGGCTCGAGACCCAGTACTTC; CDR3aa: CASSEGTGLETQYF